This note documents a single T cell receptor beta chain sequence. As yet, its antigen is unknown. The data derive from a study of graft-versus-host responses after intestinal transplantation. Study information: Isolated intestinal, liver-intestinal, or multivisceral transplants were what recipients had. Study-wide results and limits: Early after transplant, HvG declines were associated with peak levels of circulating GvH clones.

To release intraepithelial and lamina propria lymphocytes, the graft tissue was processed. Profiling relied on immunoSEQ multiplex PCR, and the TCRdb table lists in-frame clones only, not all of them. The sample gives 4,500 to 5,500 clones, 72% of which show up once; 10% to 15% is in the top ten. This material consisted of ileum tissue, taken 254 days after intestinal transplant. This receptor was identified in a human patient who received an intestinal transplant, so some T cells may come from the graft donor.

Here the CDR3 reads CASSLAADLADQPQHF. The CDR3 DNA follows: TGTGCCAGCAGCTTGGCTGCAGACCTAGCAGACCAGCCCCAGCATTTT. The V gene is TRBV11-2, the J gene TRBJ1-5; D is ambiguous. In germline, CDR1 is SGHAT, CDR2 FQNNGV. The CDR3 covers 16 residues. With 3 bases removed from V and 7 bases from J, the gap between germline ends came to 19 bases.